The 5 T cell receptor beta chains below come from one sample, sequenced in a study of T cells in Graves' hyperthyroidism and ophthalmopathy. Amplified TCR beta CDR3 regions derived from RNA transcripts. A set of HTBI primers served as the primers for a first-round RT-PCR of the TCR CDR3. TCRdb reprocessed the multiplex PCR reads with MiXCR, giving one entry per CDR3 protein. The profile shows about 350,000 distinct CDR3 sequences, about a sixth of them singletons. Sequencing used blood. The receptors shown here come from a woman aged 40 to 55 with Graves' ophthalmopathy.

This rearrangement joins TRBV2 to TRBJ2-7, with D hard to call. The assigned J gene may be wrong: the sequence end matches TRBJ2-1 better. The germline gives CDR1 SNHLY, CDR2 FYNNEI. This CDR3 has 14 residues. The CDR3 protein is CASSMNGPSGEQFF. Here the CDR3 DNA reads TGTGCCAGCAGTATGAATGGTCCTTCGGGCGAGCAGTTCTTC.

This clonotype was seen many times. J is TRBJ1-2 and V is TRBV6-2 or TRBV6-3; D is undetermined. Trimming took off 0 bases at V and 7 bases at J, with 15 bases between the two ends. This CDR3 has 15 amino acids. Looked up from germline, CDR1 is MNHEY and CDR2 is SVGEGT. CDR3: CASSYSSLRFPGYTF. The CDR3 DNA reads as TGTGCCAGCAGTTACTCGAGTCTGCGTTTCCCTGGCTACACCTTC.

The chain employs TRBV12-3 or TRBV12-4 and TRBJ1-1, with 7 nucleotides matching TRBD1. CDR3 size: 14 residues. Losses at the gene ends were 5 bases for V and 1 base for J; bases not matched to a gene: 4. The CDR3 loop reads CASSTTGSNTEAFF. DNA of the CDR3: TGTGCCAGCAGTACGACAGGGTCGAACACTGAAGCTTTCTTT.

This clonotype was picked up many times. V gene TRBV2 combines with J gene TRBJ2-5; D is uncertain. CDR1 SNHLY and CDR2 FYNNEI come from the germline V gene. CDR3 length: 12 residues. V lost 4 bases and J lost 5, with 8 bases in between. The CDR3 spells CASSVGYETQYF. The CDR3, as DNA: TGTGCCAGCAGTGTCGGTTATGAGACCCAGTACTTC.

This clonotype came up many times. CDR3 bases: TGCAGTGCTTTAGCGTCGACCTACGAGCAGTACTTC. It codes for CSALASTYEQYF. The J gene is TRBJ2-7, the V gene TRBV20-1; tentatively, D is TRBD2 (5 bases). Germline CDR1 and CDR2: DFQATT and SNEGSKA (reference sequence). V was trimmed by 5 bases and J by 2 bases, leaving 10 bases between them. CDR3 length: 12 residues.